This TCR beta chain was recovered during a study of T-cell memory formation after mild COVID-19 (dated by TCRdb to the early 2020s). With regard to the full study: TCR sequence clusters from the two donors were largely donor specific. Two young, previously healthy adult volunteers made up the cohort, one male and one female. T-cell clones expanding and contracting after mild COVID-19 in a couple of donors were tracked by longitudinal TCRalpha and TCRbeta repertoire sequencing. Findings and caveats that apply to the study as a whole: The study included only a couple of mild cases, and larger cohorts that include severe cases with pre-infection samples were judged to be necessary. SARS-CoV-2 specificity of the second-wave clones peaking on day 37 was not confirmed. Contracting CD4+ clones were located mainly in the CM and EM memory subsets, whereas CD8+ clones were found to be enriched in EMRA. Some responding clones were found in pre-infection memory, which suggests that pre-existing cross-reactive memory T cells took part in the SARS-CoV-2 response. Balanced CD4/CD8 phenotypes were observed for clones contracting from day 15 to 85, whereas a bias towards CD4+ was observed for a second wave of clones expanding from day 15 to 37.

Ends trimmed: V by 3 bases, J by 2 bases; bases unmatched to a gene: 12. In the germline V gene (reference sequence), CDR1 corresponds to LNHDA and CDR2 to SQIVND. CDR3 length: 18 amino acids, cysteine to phenylalanine. The kept DNA is CDR3 alone, 54 bases in frame from the first base. This clonotype has more than one count but fewer than ten. Its specific antigen is unknown. The input lacks base qualities; no much larger clone sits a single base away. The sequencer listed for this sample is Illumina NovaSeq 6000. TCRalpha and TCRbeta cDNA libraries were built by 5'RACE with constant-segment primers, adding sample barcodes and unique molecular identifiers. RNA was extracted from every sample with Trizol reagent. Libraries were amplified in two PCR steps, with a second sample barcode and Illumina TruSeq adapters added in the second step. Sequencing of libraries was performed on an Illumina NovaSeq with 2 x 150 bp paired-end reads. The paper's data handling went like this. With migec v1.2.7, reads were demultiplexed and then collapsed into UMI-guided consensus sequences. Using mixcr v2.1.11, the UMI consensuses were aligned to TRA and TRB V and J templates and assembled into clonotypes. A clonotype was counted as expanded or contracted only if both edgeR and NoisET called the change significant, with noise models trained on biological replicates. edgeR calls used a false discovery rate-adjusted p below 0.01 and a log2 fold-change threshold of 1. As an exploratory analysis of dynamics, PCA with hierarchical clustering was applied to max-normalized trajectories of the 1000 most abundant clonotypes. The CD4 or CD8 phenotype of responding clones was assigned using the separately sequenced CD4+ and CD8+ repertoires. TCRdb itself trimmed the public reads at Q25 with fastp, ran MiXCR and retained productive beta chains. Each entry merges the rows of one CDR3 protein and shows their most common DNA and genes. TCRdb assigned the V and J calls; the authors' analysis was not used. This sample holds approximately 290,000 distinct CDR3 sequences; roughly 8.2% were observed only once. The top ten hold about 22% of the sample.

PBMCs were isolated by Ficoll-Paque density gradient centrifugation. The sequence derives from a man in his late teens or twenties who had mild COVID-19 (a few samples of this study predate the infection). The sample titles of this study are shuffled in the database, so cell type and time point are left out; the donor was told from shared clones. The sample taken for sequencing was PBMCs or a T cell subset sorted from them (not recorded which). Recombination linked TRBV19 to TRBJ1-5; TRBD1 fits 8 bases in the junction. Read as DNA, the sequence is TGTGCCAGTAGTATCCTCCCCCTCGAGACAGGGGGCAATCAGCCCCAGCATTTT. The translation is CASSILPLETGGNQPQHF.